Reported below is one TCR beta chain. The data were taken from a study of blood T cell repertoires in COVID-19. Study background: Acute and convalescent COVID-19 samples came from the United States, Italy and Spain. Sample material is recorded as cDNA or gDNA derived from T cells, B-cell-depleted T cells, or PBMCs.

Original processing notes: Reference gene primer amplification gave nucleated cell count estimates. The data were produced by immunoSEQ multiplex PCR, yet TCRdb's version contains in-frame clones alone and is incomplete. The DNA gave D and trimming, while V, J and clone size come from that table. Found here are more than 70,000 clones, about 90% of them singletons; the top ten hold under 6.5%. Trimming cost V 0 bases and J 14 bases; bases outside gene matches: 6. CDR3 length: 13 amino acids. Germline CDR1 is SNHLY and CDR2 is FYNNEI. The chain employs TRBV2 and TRBJ2-1, with 8 bases matching TRBD2. The sequence came from a man aged 45 to 65 with active COVID-19. Sequences were obtained from peripheral blood. The CDR3 nucleotides are TGTGCCAGCAGTGAAGCTGGAGCGGGGGTGGAGTTCTTC. Translated, it gives CASSEAGAGVEFF.